These T cell receptor beta chains were read from a single sample in a study of cytomegalovirus exposure and HLA in healthy donors. Sequencing used immunoSEQ multiplex PCR; TCRdb keeps in-frame clones, though not all of them. The repertoire holds over 200,000 clones, with more than 60% as singletons. The sample taken for sequencing was PBMCs. The receptors stem from a woman in her sixties in good health and CMV-seropositive. CDR3s leave out the opening cysteine and the closing phenylalanine or tryptophan. The order of the fields is CDR3 protein, V gene, J gene.

CDR3: ASSFETGTEAF; V: TRBV7-9; J: TRBJ1-1
CDR3: ASSSPGTSGVTQY; V: TRBV5-1; J: TRBJ2-3
CDR3: ASSPVTASAAF; V: TRBV11-2; J: TRBJ1-1
CDR3: AWAPKLEANYGYT; V: TRBV30; J: TRBJ1-2
CDR3: ASRGTGTATDTQY; V: TRBV4-1; J: TRBJ2-3
CDR3: ASSLAPGVGEKLF; V: TRBV7-9; J: TRBJ1-4
CDR3: ASSMGSGQPQH; V: TRBV19; J: TRBJ1-5
CDR3: ASRGQNEQF; V: TRBV6-5; J: TRBJ2-1
CDR3: SARRGSGNTIY; V: TRBV29-1; J: TRBJ1-3
CDR3: ASSLGASGGTYEQY; V: TRBV5-1; J: TRBJ2-7
CDR3: ASSSGIPGQGANEQY; V: TRBV5-1; J: TRBJ2-7
CDR3: ASSEEGGALYIRT; V: TRBV6-4; J: TRBJ1-2
CDR3: ASSVGVQDSYNEQF; V: TRBV9; J: TRBJ2-1
CDR3: ASSLLESTDTQY; V: TRBV5-1; J: TRBJ2-3
CDR3: ASSLGNPRSTDTQY; V: TRBV5-4; J: TRBJ2-3
CDR3: AISGLAPGHEQY; V: TRBV10-3; J: TRBJ2-7
CDR3: AWTRGRTEAF; V: TRBV30; J: TRBJ1-1
CDR3: ASSGTPIAGFLSSYEQY; V: TRBV2; J: TRBJ2-7
CDR3: ASSFSGSRTYGYT; V: TRBV7-8; J: TRBJ1-2
CDR3: ASSLRVGGGESYEQY; V: TRBV7-9; J: TRBJ2-7
CDR3: ASRPVNRGLNEQF; V: TRBV11-2; J: TRBJ2-1
CDR3: ASRGSGVPYNEQF; V: TRBV10-2; J: TRBJ2-1
CDR3: ASSLSGYEQY; V: TRBV28; J: TRBJ2-7
CDR3: ASSPPGVGSEQY; V: TRBV18; J: TRBJ2-7
CDR3: ASSPGGMNTGELF; V: TRBV7-2; J: TRBJ2-2